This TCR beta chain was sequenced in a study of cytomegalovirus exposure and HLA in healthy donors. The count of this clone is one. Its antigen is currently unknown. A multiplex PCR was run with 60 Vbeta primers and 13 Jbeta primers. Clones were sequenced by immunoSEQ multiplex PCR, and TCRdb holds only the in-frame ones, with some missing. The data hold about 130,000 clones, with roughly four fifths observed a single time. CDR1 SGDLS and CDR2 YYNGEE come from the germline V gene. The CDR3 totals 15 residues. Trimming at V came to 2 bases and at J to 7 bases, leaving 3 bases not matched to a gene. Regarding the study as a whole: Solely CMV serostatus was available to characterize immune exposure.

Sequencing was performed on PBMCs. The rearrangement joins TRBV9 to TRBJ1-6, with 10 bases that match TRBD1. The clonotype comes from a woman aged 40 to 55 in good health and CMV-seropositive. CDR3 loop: CASSVVDRGNSPLHF. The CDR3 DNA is TGTGCCAGCAGCGTTGTGGACAGGGGGAATTCACCCCTCCACTTT.